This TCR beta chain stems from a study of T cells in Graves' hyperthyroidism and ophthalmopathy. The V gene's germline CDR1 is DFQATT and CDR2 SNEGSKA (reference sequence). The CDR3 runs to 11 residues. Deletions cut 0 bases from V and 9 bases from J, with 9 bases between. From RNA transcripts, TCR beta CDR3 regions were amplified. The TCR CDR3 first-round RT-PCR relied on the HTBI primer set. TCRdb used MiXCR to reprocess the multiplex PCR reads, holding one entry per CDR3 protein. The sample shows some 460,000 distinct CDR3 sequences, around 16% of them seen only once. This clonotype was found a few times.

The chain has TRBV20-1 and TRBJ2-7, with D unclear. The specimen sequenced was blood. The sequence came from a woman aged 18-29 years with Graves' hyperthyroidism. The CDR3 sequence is CSAREPRWQYF. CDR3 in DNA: TGCAGTGCTAGAGAGCCACGTTGGCAGTACTTC.